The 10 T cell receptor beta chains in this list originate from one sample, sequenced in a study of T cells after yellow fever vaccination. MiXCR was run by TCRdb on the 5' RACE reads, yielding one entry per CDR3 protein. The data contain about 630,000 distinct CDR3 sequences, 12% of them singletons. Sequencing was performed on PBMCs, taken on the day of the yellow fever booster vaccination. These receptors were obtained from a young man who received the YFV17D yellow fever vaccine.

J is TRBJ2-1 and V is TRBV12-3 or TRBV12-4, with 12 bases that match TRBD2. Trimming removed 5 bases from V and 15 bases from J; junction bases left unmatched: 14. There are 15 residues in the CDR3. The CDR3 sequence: CASSPTSGRPLTPFF. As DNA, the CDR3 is TGTGCCAGCAGTCCTACTAGCGGGAGGCCTCTTACCCCGTTCTTC.

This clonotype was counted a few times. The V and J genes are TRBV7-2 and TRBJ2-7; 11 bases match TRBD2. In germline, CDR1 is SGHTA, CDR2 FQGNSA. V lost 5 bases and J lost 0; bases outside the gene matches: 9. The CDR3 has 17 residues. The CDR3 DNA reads TGTGCCAGCAGCCCATACGGGACTAGCGGCAGCTCCTACGAGCAGTACTTC. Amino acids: CASSPYGTSGSSYEQYF.

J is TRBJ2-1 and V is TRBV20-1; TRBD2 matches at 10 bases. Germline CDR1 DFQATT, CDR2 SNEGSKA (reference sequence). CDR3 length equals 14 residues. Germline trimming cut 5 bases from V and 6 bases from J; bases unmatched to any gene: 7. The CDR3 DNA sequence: TGCAGTGCTGGTGATGCTAGCGGGAGCAATGAGCAGTTCTTC. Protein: CSAGDASGSNEQFF.

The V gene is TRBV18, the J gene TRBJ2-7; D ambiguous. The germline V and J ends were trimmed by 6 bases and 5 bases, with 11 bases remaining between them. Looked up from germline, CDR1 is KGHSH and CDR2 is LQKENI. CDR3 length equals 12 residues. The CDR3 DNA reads TGTGCCAGCTCTCCCTTTGAGGACGAGCAGTACTTC. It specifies CASSPFEDEQYF.

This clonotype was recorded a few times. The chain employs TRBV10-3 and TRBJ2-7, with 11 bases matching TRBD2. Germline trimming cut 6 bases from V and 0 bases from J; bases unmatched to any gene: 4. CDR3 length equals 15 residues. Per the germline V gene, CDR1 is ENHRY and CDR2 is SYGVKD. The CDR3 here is CAIRGTSGNSYEQYF. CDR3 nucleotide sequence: TGTGCCATCAGGGGGACTAGCGGAAACTCCTACGAGCAGTACTTC.

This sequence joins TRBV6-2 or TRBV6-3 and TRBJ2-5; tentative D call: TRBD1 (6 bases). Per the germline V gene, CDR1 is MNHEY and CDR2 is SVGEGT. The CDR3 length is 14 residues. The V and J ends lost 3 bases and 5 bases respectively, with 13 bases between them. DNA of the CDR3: TGTGCCAGCAGTTATATGGGGGCCCGGGAGACCCAGTACTTC. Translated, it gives CASSYMGARETQYF.

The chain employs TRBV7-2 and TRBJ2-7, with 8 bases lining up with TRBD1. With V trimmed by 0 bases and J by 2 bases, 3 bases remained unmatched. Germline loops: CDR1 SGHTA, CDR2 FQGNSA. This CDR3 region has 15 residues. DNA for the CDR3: TGTGCCAGCAGCTTAGCGAGACAGGGGACCTACGAGCAGTACTTC. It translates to CASSLARQGTYEQYF.

The CDR3 region has the DNA TGCGCCAGCAGCCAAGATCTAGGGCGGGAGGAGTTCTTC. Its protein is CASSQDLGREEFF. The chain combines TRBV4-3 with TRBJ2-1, with 8 bases matching TRBD2. Trimming removed 0 bases from V and 14 bases from J; junction bases left unmatched: 6. Germline values: CDR1 LGHNA, CDR2 YSLEER. The length of the CDR3 is 13 residues.

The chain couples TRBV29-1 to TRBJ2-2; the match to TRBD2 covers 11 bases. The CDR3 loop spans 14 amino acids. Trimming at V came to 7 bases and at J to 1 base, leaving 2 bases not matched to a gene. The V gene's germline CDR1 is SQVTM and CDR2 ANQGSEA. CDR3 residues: CSALAGGNTGELFF. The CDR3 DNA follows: TGCAGCGCCCTAGCGGGAGGGAACACCGGGGAGCTGTTTTTT.

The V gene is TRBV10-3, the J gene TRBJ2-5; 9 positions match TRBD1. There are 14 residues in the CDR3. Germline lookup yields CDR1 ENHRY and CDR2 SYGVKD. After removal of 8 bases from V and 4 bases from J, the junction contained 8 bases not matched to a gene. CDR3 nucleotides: TGTGCCATCGGAATACAGGGGGCAGGAGAGACCCAGTACTTC. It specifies CAIGIQGAGETQYF.